These T cell receptor beta chains were read from a single sample in a study of T cells after yellow fever vaccination. TCRdb called the 5' RACE reads again in MiXCR, with one record for every CDR3 protein. Of 500,000 to 650,000 distinct CDR3 sequences in the sample, around 17% are singletons; the top ten hold around 16%. The starting material was PBMCs, obtained 5 days after the first yellow fever vaccination. All receptors derive from a man aged 18 to 30 who received the YFV17D yellow fever vaccine. The CDR3 runs from the conserved cysteine through the conserved F or W. A D gene is named only where the DNA matches it firmly. Clone sizes are given selectively: once, few, many, or a class where the clone is expanded.

CDR3 protein	CDR3 DNA	J gene	V gene	clone size	D gene
CASRLNGVQYF	TGTGCCAGCAGGCTGAACGGGGTGCAGTATTTT	TRBJ2-3	TRBV7-9	few	NA
CASSRTGTETNYGYTF	TGTGCCAGCAGCCGGACCGGGACAGAAACTAACTATGGCTACACCTTC	TRBJ1-2	TRBV4-2	few	TRBD1
CASSYQVLYNEQFF	TGTGCCAGCAGTTACCAAGTGTTGTATAATGAGCAGTTCTTC	TRBJ2-1	TRBV6-2/TRBV6-3	few	NA
CASSPGGFMNTEAFF	TGTGCCAGCTCACCAGGGGGTTTTATGAACACTGAAGCTTTCTTT	TRBJ1-1	TRBV18	NA	NA
CASSRTTMTSRETQYF	TGTGCCAGCTCGCGTACCACTATGACAAGTAGGGAGACCCAGTACTTC	TRBJ2-5	TRBV18	NA	NA
CASSLGPEGEQYF	TGTGCCAGCAGCTTAGGACCCGAGGGGGAGCAGTACTTC	TRBJ2-7	TRBV7-6	NA	NA
CASSLSGGSRTINTEAFF	TGTGCCAGCAGTTTATCGGGGGGCTCTCGGACGATCAACACTGAAGCTTTCTTT	TRBJ1-1	TRBV27	NA	NA
CSASDPNGAGPEQYF	TGCAGTGCTAGCGACCCGAATGGGGCAGGGCCCGAGCAGTACTTC	TRBJ2-7	TRBV20-1	NA	NA
CASSGLAEVGGEQFF	TGTGCCAGCAGCGGACTAGCGGAAGTTGGGGGTGAGCAGTTCTTC	TRBJ2-1	TRBV7-9	NA	TRBD2
CASSLGPGAGELFF	TGTGCCAGCAGCCTAGGACCGGGGGCCGGGGAGCTGTTTTTT	TRBJ2-2	TRBV12-3/TRBV12-4	few	NA
CASSPQGKGELFF	TGCGCCAGCAGCCCACAGGGGAAAGGGGAGCTGTTTTTT	TRBJ2-2	TRBV4-3	NA	TRBD1
CASSFEPNLSYDEQFF	TGTGCCAGCAGCTTTGAGCCCAACTTATCCTACGATGAGCAGTTCTTC	TRBJ2-1	TRBV7-6	few	NA
CASSLGDRAFSGNTIYF	TGTGCCAGCAGCTTGGGGGACAGGGCCTTCTCTGGAAACACCATATATTTT	TRBJ1-3	TRBV5-8	NA	TRBD1
CASSQEGRREAFF	TGCGCCAGCAGCCAAGAAGGTCGGAGGGAAGCTTTCTTT	TRBJ1-1	TRBV4-1	few	NA
CASSVIGTGELFF	TGTGCCAGCAGTGTAATTGGTACCGGGGAGCTGTTTTTT	TRBJ2-2	TRBV2	NA	NA
CASSLERNRPLEQFF	TGTGCCAGCAGCTTAGAGCGTAATAGGCCTCTCGAGCAGTTCTTC	TRBJ2-1	TRBV7-9	NA	NA
CASSYSVTARSTDTQYF	TGTGCCAGCAGTTACTCGGTTACCGCCCGAAGCACAGATACGCAGTATTTT	TRBJ2-3	TRBV6-5	few	NA
CASSKTGISYEQYF	TGTGCCAGCAGCAAGACAGGGATCTCCTACGAGCAGTACTTC	TRBJ2-7	TRBV7-8	few	TRBD1
CSVGQGARDTQYF	TGCAGCGTTGGACAGGGGGCAAGAGATACGCAGTATTTT	TRBJ2-3	TRBV29-1	NA	TRBD1
CASGEQGFTEAFF	TGTGCCAGCGGGGAACAGGGGTTCACTGAAGCTTTCTTT	TRBJ1-1	TRBV6-1	NA	TRBD1
CASRWTGGDTEAFF	TGTGCCAGCAGATGGACAGGTGGGGACACTGAAGCTTTCTTT	TRBJ1-1	TRBV12-3/TRBV12-4	few	TRBD1
CASSFTDSKEKLFF	TGCGCCAGCAGCTTTACTGACAGTAAGGAAAAACTGTTTTTT	TRBJ1-4	TRBV5-1	few	NA
CASSSPRVMNTEAFF	TGTGCCAGCAGTTCCCCCAGGGTAATGAACACTGAAGCTTTCTTT	TRBJ1-1	TRBV28	NA	NA
CASSYRESYNSPLHF	TGTGCCAGCAGTTATCGGGAATCCTATAATTCACCCCTCCACTTT	TRBJ1-6	TRBV6-2/TRBV6-3	NA	NA
CASSFGRDYEQYF	TGTGCCAGCAGTTTCGGCAGGGACTACGAGCAGTACTTC	TRBJ2-7	TRBV12-3/TRBV12-4	NA	NA
CASSSEAGRAYEQYF	TGTGCCAGCAGCTCAGAGGCGGGCAGGGCCTACGAGCAGTACTTC	TRBJ2-7	TRBV7-2	many	NA